The TCR beta chain described here comes from a study of blood T cell repertoires in COVID-19. The data were produced by immunoSEQ multiplex PCR, yet TCRdb's version contains in-frame clones alone and is incomplete. The sample lists around 220,000 clones, about 85% occurring once. The TCR was taken from a woman aged 45-65 years with COVID-19, enrolled during active disease. The sample consisted of peripheral blood.

The chain's CDR3 is CASSLFRDLSTDTQYF. CDR3 bases: TGTGCCAGCAGCCTCTTTCGGGACTTAAGCACAGATACGCAGTATTTT. This chain joins TRBV14 and TRBJ2-3, with D possibly matching TRBD2 (6 bases). The germline V gene has CDR1 SGHDN and CDR2 FVKESK. V gave up 4 bases and J gave up 0 bases, with 14 bases separating them. The CDR3 totals 16 residues. The variable domain in full, with the rest retrieved from reference TRBV14 and TRBJ2-3, is EAGVTQFPSHSVIEKGQTVTLRCDPISGHDNLYWYRRVMGKEIKFLLHFVKESKQDESGMPNNRFLAERTGGTYSTLKVQPAELEDSGVYFCASSLFRDLSTDTQYFGPGTRLTVL.